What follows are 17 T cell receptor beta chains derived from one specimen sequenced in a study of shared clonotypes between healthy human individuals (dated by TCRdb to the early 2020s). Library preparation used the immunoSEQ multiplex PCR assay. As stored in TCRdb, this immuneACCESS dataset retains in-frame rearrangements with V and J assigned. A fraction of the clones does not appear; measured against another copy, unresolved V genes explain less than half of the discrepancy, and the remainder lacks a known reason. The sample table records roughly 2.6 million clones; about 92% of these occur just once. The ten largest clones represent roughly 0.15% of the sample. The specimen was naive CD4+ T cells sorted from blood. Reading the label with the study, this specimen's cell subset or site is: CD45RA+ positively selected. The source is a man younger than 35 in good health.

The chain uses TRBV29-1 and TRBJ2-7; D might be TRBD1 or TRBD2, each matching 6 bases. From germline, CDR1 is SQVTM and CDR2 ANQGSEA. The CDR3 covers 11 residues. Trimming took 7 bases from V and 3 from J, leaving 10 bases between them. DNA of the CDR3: TGCAGCGCCGGGGGCCACTACGAGCAGTACTTC. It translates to CSAGGHYEQYF.

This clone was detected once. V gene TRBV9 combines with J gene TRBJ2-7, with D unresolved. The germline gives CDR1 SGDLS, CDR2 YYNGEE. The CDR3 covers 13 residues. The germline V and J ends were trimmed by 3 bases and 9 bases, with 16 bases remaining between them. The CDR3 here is CASSGGPQEGQYF. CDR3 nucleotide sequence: TGTGCCAGCAGCGGAGGACCGCAAGAAGGGCAGTACTTC. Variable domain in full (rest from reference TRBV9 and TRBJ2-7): DSGVTQTPKHLITATGQRVTLRCSPRSGDLSVYWYQQSLDQGLQFLIQYYNGEERAKGNILERFSAQQFPDLHSELNLSSLELGDSALYFCASSGGPQEGQYFGPGTRLTVT.

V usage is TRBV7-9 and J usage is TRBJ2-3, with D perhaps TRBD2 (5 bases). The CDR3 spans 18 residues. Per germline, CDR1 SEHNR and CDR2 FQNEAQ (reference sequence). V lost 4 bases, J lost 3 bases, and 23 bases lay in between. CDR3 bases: TGTGCCAGCAGCTACAACCCCACTTTGGCGACGGGGACAGATACGCAGTATTTT. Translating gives CASSYNPTLATGTDTQYF.

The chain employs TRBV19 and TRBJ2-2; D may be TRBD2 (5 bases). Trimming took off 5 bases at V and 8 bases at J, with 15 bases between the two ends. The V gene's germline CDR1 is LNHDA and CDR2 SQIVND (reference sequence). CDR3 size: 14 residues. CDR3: CASSGSGGSGELFF. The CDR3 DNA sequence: TGTGCCAGTAGTGGGTCTGGAGGCTCTGGGGAGCTGTTTTTT.

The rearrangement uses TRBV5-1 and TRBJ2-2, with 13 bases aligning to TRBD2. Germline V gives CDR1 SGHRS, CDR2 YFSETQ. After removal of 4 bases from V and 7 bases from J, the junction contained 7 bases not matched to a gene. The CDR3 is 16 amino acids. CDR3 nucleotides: TGCGCCAGCAGCAGGACTAGCGGGAGAGAGGGCGGGGAGCTGTTTTTT. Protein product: CASSRTSGREGGELFF.

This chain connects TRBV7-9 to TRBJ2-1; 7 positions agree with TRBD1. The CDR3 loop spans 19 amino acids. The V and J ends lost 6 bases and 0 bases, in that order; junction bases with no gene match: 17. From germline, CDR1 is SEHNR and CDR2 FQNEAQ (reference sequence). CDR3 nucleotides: TGTGCCAGCAGTTTAACAAATCGGACAGGCAAGAGCTCCTACAATGAGCAGTTCTTC. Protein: CASSLTNRTGKSSYNEQFF.

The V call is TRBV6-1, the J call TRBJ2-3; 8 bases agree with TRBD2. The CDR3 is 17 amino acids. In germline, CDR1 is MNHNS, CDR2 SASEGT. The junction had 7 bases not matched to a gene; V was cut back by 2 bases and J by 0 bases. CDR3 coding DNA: TGTGCCAGCAGTGAACATCGACTAGCGTTTAGCACAGATACGCAGTATTTT. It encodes CASSEHRLAFSTDTQYF.

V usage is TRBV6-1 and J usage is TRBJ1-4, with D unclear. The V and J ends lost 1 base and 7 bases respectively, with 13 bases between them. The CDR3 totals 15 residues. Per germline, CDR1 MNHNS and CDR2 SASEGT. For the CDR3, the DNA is TGTGCCAGCAGTGAAGTGGGCAGAGTCGTTGAAAAACTGTTTTTT. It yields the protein CASSEVGRVVEKLFF.

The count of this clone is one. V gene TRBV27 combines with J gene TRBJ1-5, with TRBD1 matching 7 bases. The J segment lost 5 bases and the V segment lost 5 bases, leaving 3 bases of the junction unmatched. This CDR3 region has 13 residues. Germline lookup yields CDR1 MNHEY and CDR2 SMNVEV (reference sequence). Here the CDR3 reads CASSVDRDQPQHF. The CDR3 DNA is TGTGCCAGCAGTGTCGACAGGGATCAGCCCCAGCATTTT.

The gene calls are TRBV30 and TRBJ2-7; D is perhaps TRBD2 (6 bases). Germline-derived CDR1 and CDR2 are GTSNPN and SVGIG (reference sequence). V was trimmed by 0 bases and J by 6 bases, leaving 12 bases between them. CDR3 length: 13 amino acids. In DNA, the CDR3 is TGTGCCTGGAGTGTACAGGAGGGATCCGAGCAGTACTTC. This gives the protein CAWSVQEGSEQYF. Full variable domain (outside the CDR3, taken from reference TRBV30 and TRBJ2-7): SQTIHQWPATLVQPVGSPLSLECTVEGTSNPNLYWYRQAAGRGLQLLFYSVGIGQISSEVPQNLSASRPQDRQFILSSKKLLLSDSGFYLCAWSVQEGSEQYFGPGTRLTVT.

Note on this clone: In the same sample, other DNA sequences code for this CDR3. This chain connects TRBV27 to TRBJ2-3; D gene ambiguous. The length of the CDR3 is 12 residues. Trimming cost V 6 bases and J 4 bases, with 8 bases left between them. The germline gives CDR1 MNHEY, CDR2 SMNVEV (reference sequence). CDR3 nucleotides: TGTGCCAGCAGCCCACTGGCAGATACGCAGTATTTT. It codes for CASSPLADTQYF.

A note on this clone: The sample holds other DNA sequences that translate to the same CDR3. The CDR3 is CASSQERGSSYNSPLHF. The CDR3 DNA is TGCGCCAGCAGCCAAGAAAGGGGGAGCTCCTATAATTCACCCCTCCACTTT. This chain connects TRBV4-1 to TRBJ1-6; D is possibly TRBD1 (6 bases). V lost 0 bases to trimming and J lost 0 bases, with 9 bases between them. CDR3 length: 17 amino acids. CDR1 is MGHRA and CDR2 is YSYEKL in the germline V gene.

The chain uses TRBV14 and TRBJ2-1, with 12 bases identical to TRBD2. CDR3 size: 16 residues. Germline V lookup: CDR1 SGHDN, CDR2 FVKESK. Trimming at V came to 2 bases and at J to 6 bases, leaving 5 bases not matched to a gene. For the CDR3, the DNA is TGTGCCAGCAGCCAAACAGAGACTAGCGGGAGCAATGAGCAGTTCTTC. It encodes CASSQTETSGSNEQFF.

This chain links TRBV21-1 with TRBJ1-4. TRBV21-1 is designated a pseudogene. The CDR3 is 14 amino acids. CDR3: CASSQEGIGGKLFF. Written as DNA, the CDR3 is TGTGCCAGCAGCCAAGAGGGGATCGGAGGAAAACTGTTTTTT.

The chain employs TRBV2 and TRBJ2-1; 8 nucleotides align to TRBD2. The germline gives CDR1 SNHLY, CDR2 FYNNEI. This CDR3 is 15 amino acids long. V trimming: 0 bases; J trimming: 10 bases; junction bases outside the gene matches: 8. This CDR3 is CASSEAPGLVSEQFF. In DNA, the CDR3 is TGTGCCAGCAGTGAAGCGCCGGGACTAGTATCAGAGCAGTTCTTC.

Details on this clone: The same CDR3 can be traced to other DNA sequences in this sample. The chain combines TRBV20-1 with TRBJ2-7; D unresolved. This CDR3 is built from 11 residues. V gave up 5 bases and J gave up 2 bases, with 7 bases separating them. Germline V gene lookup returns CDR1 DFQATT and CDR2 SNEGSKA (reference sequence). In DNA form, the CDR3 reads TGCAGTGCTCGTACAACCTACGAGCAGTACTTC. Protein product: CSARTTYEQYF.

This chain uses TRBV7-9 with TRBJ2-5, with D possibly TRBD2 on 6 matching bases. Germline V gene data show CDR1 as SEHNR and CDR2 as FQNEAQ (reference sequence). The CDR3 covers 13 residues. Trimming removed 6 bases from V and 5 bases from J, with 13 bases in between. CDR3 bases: TGTGCCAGCAGGAAAGGAGGGGTGGAGACCCAGTACTTC. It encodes CASRKGGVETQYF.